This T cell receptor (beta chain) stems from a study of Ad26.COV2.S vaccination and SARS-CoV-2 variants. Study results and limitations: Placebo recipients trailed vaccine recipients in spike-specific TCR breadth.

Treatment in this sample: some 20 received Ad26.COV2.S at low or high dose, single or two shots; several received placebo; per-sample allocation not given. Repertoires come from day 63 after the first vaccine or placebo injection. The germline CDR1 and CDR2 sequences are WSHSY and SAAADI. The CDR3 runs 13 residues. Trimming took off 6 bases at V and 2 bases at J, with 11 bases between the two ends. The repertoire was sequenced with immunoSEQ multiplex PCR; TCRdb's copy has only in-frame clones and lacks some. The sample yields some 290,000 clones, around 83% seen once. A word on this clone: Antigen specificity is unknown.

This sequence was found in a person aged 18-65 years who received the Ad26.COV2.S COVID-19 vaccine or a placebo. Specimen: peripheral blood, collected in a trial of Ad26.COV2.S vaccine versus placebo. This rearrangement joins TRBV10-2 to TRBJ2-7; D uncertain. The CDR3 protein is CASSPAATYEQYF. The CDR3, as DNA: TGCGCCAGCAGCCCTGCGGCAACCTACGAGCAGTACTTC.